This T cell receptor beta chain emerged from a study of cytomegalovirus exposure and HLA in healthy donors. Background on the study: Findings of an earlier analysis included 117 million unique TCR beta sequences from 200 million or so T cells. Findings and caveats of the study: When analyzed later, a missense DCLRE1C variant was found to be linked to TCR beta V- and J-gene trimming. Only CMV serostatus was available as immune exposure information. A later analysis by the authors found several of the most significant clusters apparently linked to common viral pathogens.

Germline V gene sequence: CDR1 GTSNPN, CDR2 SVGIG (reference sequence). The CDR3 contains 18 residues. V was cut by 1 base and J by 0 bases, with 16 bases left in between. The sample holds one count of this clone. The antigen remains unidentified. PCR employed 60 Vbeta and 13 Jbeta primers. The data were produced by immunoSEQ multiplex PCR, yet TCRdb's version contains in-frame clones alone and is incomplete. Among around 100,000 clones listed, roughly three fifths were seen once. The source of this sequence is a human donor in good health. Sequencing was done on a sample of PBMCs. V gene TRBV30 combines with J gene TRBJ2-6; D perhaps matches TRBD2 (6 bases). This CDR3 reads CAWSGAGTASSGANVLTF. CDR3 nucleotides: TGTGCCTGGAGTGGGGCCGGGACTGCGAGCTCTGGGGCCAACGTCCTGACTTTC. The full variable domain, in which reference TRBV30 and TRBJ2-6 provide the parts outside the CDR3, is SQTIHQWPATLVQPVGSPLSLECTVEGTSNPNLYWYRQAAGRGLQLLFYSVGIGQISSEVPQNLSASRPQDRQFILSSKKLLLSDSGFYLCAWSGAGTASSGANVLTFGAGSRLTVL.